The T cell receptor beta chain described here comes from a study of T cells in narcolepsy. On the study more broadly: Healthy controls were enrolled alongside patients with narcolepsy type 1 or type 2. Study observations and caveats: Blood of same and different patients, but not healthy controls, reportedly held recurring autoreactive clonotypes. Comparing one patient's CSF and blood CD4+ clonotypes highlighted HCRT- and TRIB2-specific autoreactive clonotypes.

The CDR3 has 14 amino acids. Trimming cost V 7 bases and J 8 bases; bases outside gene matches: 8. TCRdb's table, derived via immunoSEQ multiplex PCR, lists solely in-frame clones and lacks some. The sample contains just under 35,000 clones, around 80% of which appear only once. A word on this clone: What it binds is not known.

This TCR was recovered from a human donor in good health. Sequenced: memory (CD45RA-) CD4+ T cells from blood. This rearrangement joins TRBV6-7 to TRBJ1-6, with 7 positions matching TRBD1. TRBV6-7 is annotated as an ORF whose role is uncertain. DNA of the CDR3: TGTGCCAGCACCACCGACAGGGTTCATTCACCCCTCCACTTT. Translation: CASTTDRVHSPLHF.